This T cell receptor (beta chain) was sequenced in a study of blood T cell repertoires in COVID-19. Study-wide background: There were acute and convalescent COVID-19 samples, and they came from the United States, Italy and Spain. T cells, B-cell-depleted T cells, or PBMCs supplied cDNA or gDNA.

Per the authors' pipeline: It was from reference gene primer amplification that nucleated cell counts were estimated. Sequencing was performed with immunoSEQ multiplex PCR; in TCRdb, only in-frame clones are kept and a portion is missing. V and J calls and clone size follow that table, whereas D and trimming were derived from the DNA. The profile covers more than 150,000 clones, with approximately 87% appearing a single time and over 0.7% taken by the ten largest. V shed 5 bases, J shed 8 bases, and the junction held 12 bases outside the gene matches. CDR1 is SGHAT, CDR2 FQNNGV, per germline. This CDR3 comprises 16 residues.

The clonotype comes from a woman aged 18-30 years who had recovered from COVID-19. The specimen sequenced was peripheral blood. The rearrangement joins TRBV11-2 to TRBJ2-1; 10 bases match TRBD2. CDR3 sequence (DNA): TGTGCCAGCAGCCCCCGCCCAGCGGGAGGGCCCTATGAGCAGTTCTTC. Its translation is CASSPRPAGGPYEQFF.